This TCR beta chain was recovered during a study of blood T cell repertoires in COVID-19. At the level of the study: From the United States, Italy and Spain came samples of acute and convalescent COVID-19. Sources were T cells, B-cell-depleted T cells, or PBMCs; the material itself was cDNA or gDNA.

In its sample, this clone was seen once. Looked up from germline, CDR1 is LGHNA and CDR2 is YNFKEQ. Trimming cost V 3 bases and J 4 bases; bases outside gene matches: 4. The length of the CDR3 is 14 residues. Authors' data handling: Amplification from reference gene primers served as the basis for estimated nucleated cell counts. The repertoire was sequenced with immunoSEQ multiplex PCR; TCRdb's copy has only in-frame clones and lacks some. For V, J and clone size, that table is used; D and trimming come from the DNA. Among under 130,000 clones, 80% to 90% were seen once, and the ten largest hold approximately 3.7%.

The sample consisted of peripheral blood. This sequence originates from a human donor in a cohort sampled during active COVID-19. The chain couples TRBV4-2 to TRBJ2-3; TRBD1 matches 7 bases. The CDR3 here is CASSHDRAADTQYF. DNA of the CDR3: TGTGCCAGCAGCCACGACAGGGCGGCAGATACGCAGTATTTT.